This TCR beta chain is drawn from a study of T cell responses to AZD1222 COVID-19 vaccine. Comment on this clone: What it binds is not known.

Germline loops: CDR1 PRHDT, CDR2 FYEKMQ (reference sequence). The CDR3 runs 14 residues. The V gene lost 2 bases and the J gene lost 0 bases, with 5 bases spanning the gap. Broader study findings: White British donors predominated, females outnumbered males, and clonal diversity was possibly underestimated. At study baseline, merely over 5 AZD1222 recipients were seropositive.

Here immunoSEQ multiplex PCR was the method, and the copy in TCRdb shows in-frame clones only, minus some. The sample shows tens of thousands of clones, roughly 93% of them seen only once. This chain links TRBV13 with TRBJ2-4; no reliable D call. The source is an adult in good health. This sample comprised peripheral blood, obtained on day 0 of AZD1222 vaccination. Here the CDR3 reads CASSLSLAKNIQYF. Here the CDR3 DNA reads TGTGCCAGCAGCTTAAGTCTAGCCAAAAACATTCAGTACTTC.